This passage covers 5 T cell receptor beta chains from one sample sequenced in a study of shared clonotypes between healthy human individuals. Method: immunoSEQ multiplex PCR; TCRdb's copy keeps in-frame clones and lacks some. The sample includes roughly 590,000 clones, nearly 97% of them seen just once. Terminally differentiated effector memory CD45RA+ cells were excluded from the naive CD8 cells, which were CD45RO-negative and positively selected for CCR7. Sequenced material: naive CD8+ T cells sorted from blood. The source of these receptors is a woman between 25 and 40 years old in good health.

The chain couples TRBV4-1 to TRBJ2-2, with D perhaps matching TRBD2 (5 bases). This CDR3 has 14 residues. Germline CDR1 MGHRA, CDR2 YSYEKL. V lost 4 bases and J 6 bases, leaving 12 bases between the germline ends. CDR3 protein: CASSPATRAGELFF. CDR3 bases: TGCGCCAGCAGCCCAGCCACTAGGGCCGGGGAGCTGTTTTTT.

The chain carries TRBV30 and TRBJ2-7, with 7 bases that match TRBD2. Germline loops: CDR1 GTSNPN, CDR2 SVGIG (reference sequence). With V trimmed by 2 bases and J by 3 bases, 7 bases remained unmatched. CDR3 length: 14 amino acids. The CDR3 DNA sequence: TGTGCCTGGAGTCCGGCGGGAGCCCACTACGAGCAGTACTTC. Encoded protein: CAWSPAGAHYEQYF.

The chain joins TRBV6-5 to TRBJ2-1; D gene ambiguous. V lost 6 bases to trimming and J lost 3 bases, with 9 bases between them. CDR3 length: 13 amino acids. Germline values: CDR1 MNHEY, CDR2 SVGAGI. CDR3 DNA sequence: TGTGCCAGCAGCAACCGCGACTACAATGAGCAGTTCTTC. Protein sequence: CASSNRDYNEQFF.

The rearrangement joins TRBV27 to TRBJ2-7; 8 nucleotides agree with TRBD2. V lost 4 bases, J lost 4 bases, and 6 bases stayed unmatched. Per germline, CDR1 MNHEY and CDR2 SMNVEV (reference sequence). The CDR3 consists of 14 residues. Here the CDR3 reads CASSSGLAEYEQYF. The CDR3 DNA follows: TGTGCCAGCAGTTCCGGACTAGCAGAATACGAGCAGTACTTC.

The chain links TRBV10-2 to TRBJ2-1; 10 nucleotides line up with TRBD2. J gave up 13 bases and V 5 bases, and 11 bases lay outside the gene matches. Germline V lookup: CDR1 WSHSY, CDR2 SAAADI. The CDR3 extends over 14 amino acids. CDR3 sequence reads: CASSSSGRALEQFF. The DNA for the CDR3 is TGCGCCAGCAGTTCCAGCGGGAGGGCCTTAGAACAGTTCTTC.